This TCR beta chain was obtained from a study of cytomegalovirus exposure and HLA in healthy donors. PCR amplification relied on 60 Vbeta primers (plus 13 Jbeta primers). Measured with immunoSEQ multiplex PCR; TCRdb has only the in-frame clones, and not every one. The data contain more than 85,000 clones, around 76% of them singletons. The germline gives CDR1 SGHRS, CDR2 YFSETQ. The CDR3 runs 16 residues. The V and J ends lost 3 bases and 4 bases, in that order; junction bases with no gene match: 4. The TCR was taken from a man aged 30-40 years in good health and CMV-seropositive. Sequenced material: PBMCs. J is TRBJ2-2 and V is TRBV5-1; TRBD2 agrees at 12 bases. This CDR3 is CASSSRLAGATGELFF. In nucleotides, the CDR3 is TGCGCCAGCAGCTCGAGACTAGCGGGGGCCACCGGGGAGCTGTTTTTT.